Listed below are T cell receptor beta chains from one sample, sequenced in a study of blood T cell repertoires in COVID-19. Assay: immunoSEQ multiplex PCR; the TCRdb copy retains only in-frame clones and omits some. The sample records about 280,000 clones, around 90% being singletons. Sequencing was performed on peripheral blood. All receptors come from a woman aged 50 to 65 who had recovered from COVID-19. CDR3s include the opening cysteine and the closing phenylalanine or tryptophan. Each record gives: clone size, V gene, D gene, CDR3 protein. The D gene is left open where the match is weak. The size field is filled for only some rows; it gives once, few, many or a size class.

- | TRBV2 | TRBD1 | CASRDRGLFTEAFF
- | TRBV9 | TRBD2 | CASSVEMAGVQYF
- | TRBV5-4 | TRBD2 | CASSFIWGGAGGPETQYF
- | TRBV7-2 | - | CASSLDRGFTDTQYF
- | TRBV6-5 | - | CASRAQVFNTGELFF
- | TRBV7-9 | - | CASSPQGTRGYTF
few | TRBV11-2 | TRBD1 | CASSLDTGTGGYEQYF
- | TRBV5-4 | TRBD1 | CASSLDRGRDGYTF
- | TRBV28 | TRBD2 | CASSPGLAGGPDTVEQFF
- | TRBV5-6 | - | CASSYSGVVDYGYTF
once | TRBV2 | TRBD1 | CASRLTGGGYTF
- | TRBV21-1 | - | CASTRRTGPRDTIYF
- | TRBV10-3 | TRBD1 | CAIKGQGSSYNEQFF
- | TRBV6-6 | TRBD2 | CASSYSSGNNEQFF
- | TRBV5-6 | - | CASNLPTGLGEQFF
- | TRBV24-1 | - | CATSDFGSRAETQYF
- | TRBV7-9 | TRBD1 | CASSLHGQGTDTQYF
- | TRBV27 | - | CASSFRVNEKLFF
- | TRBV7-9 | - | CASSSGKGTATNEKLFF
- | TRBV7-6 | - | CASSLGRTMGNNEQFF
- | TRBV7-2 | TRBD1 | CASSLWDRSYEQYF
- | TRBV7-2 | - | CASSLRRNTEAFF
- | TRBV20-1 | TRBD1 | CSASGTGWKDTIYF
- | TRBV19 | TRBD2 | CASSSQREGLRGIQYF
- | TRBV10-3 | TRBD2 | CAIKGTSVDYEQYF
- | TRBV21-1 | - | CASGTWDRTTEAFF
- | TRBV6-5 | - | CASSGQSYQPQHF
- | TRBV7-8 | - | CASSLRQDVTYEQYF
- | TRBV19 | - | CASSIDAAQPQHF
- | TRBV7-2 | TRBD1 | CASSFWDRMALGYGYTF
- | TRBV7-9 | - | CASSLGMTGNYGYTF
once | TRBV4-1 | TRBD2 | CASSRGTSGGVQEQYF
- | TRBV13 | - | CASSLGYSPEQYF
- | TRBV11-2 | TRBD1 | CASSSVQGRNSPLHF
- | TRBV27 | - | CASSLRGGRGYTF
- | TRBV30 | TRBD1 | CAWSSIQGVGEQYF
- | TRBV5-5 | - | CASSLTVDYGYTF
- | TRBV29-1 | TRBD1 | CSVWDRVSYGYTF